Listed here are 28 T cell receptor beta chains from one sample, sequenced in a study of blood T cell repertoires in COVID-19. The table came from immunoSEQ multiplex PCR; TCRdb's copy has only in-frame clones and leaves some out. This table has 200,000 to 300,000 clones, approximately 90% appearing once. The source material was PBMCs or T cells enriched from blood (not recorded which). The receptors here all came from a middle-aged woman with acute COVID-19.

This sequence joins TRBV24-1 and TRBJ2-1; 11 bases line up with TRBD2. V lost 10 bases, J lost 7 bases, and 8 bases stayed unmatched. The CDR3 consists of 14 residues. The V gene's germline CDR1 is KGHDR and CDR2 SFDVKD. Written as DNA, the CDR3 is TGTGCCACTAGTCTAGCGGGAGGATTGAATGAGCAGTTCTTC. Translating it yields CATSLAGGLNEQFF.

This sequence joins TRBV18 and TRBJ2-7; maybe TRBD2 (6 bases). Germline CDR1 reads KGHSH; CDR2 reads LQKENI. Trimming left V 3 bases short and J 2 bases short, with 11 bases between. This CDR3 is 14 amino acids long. The chain's CDR3 is CASSPGGSPYEQYV. CDR3 bases: TGTGCCAGCTCACCCGGGGGAAGTCCCTACGAGCAGTACGTC.

V usage is TRBV5-1 and J usage is TRBJ2-1, with 7 bases identical to TRBD2. Germline CDR1 SGHRS, CDR2 YFSETQ. The CDR3 loop spans 15 amino acids. The V gene end was trimmed by 0 bases and the J gene end by 2 bases; junction bases not matched to a gene: 2. CDR3 loop: CASSLDGGTYNEQFF. In DNA, the CDR3 is TGCGCCAGCAGCTTGGACGGGGGGACCTACAATGAGCAGTTCTTC.

The rearrangement uses TRBV15 and TRBJ1-2; D is perhaps TRBD1 (6 bases). Germline assignment: CDR1 LNHNV and CDR2 YYDKDF (reference sequence). V lost 1 base and J lost 0, with 12 bases in between. The CDR3 has 16 amino acids. CDR3 nucleotide sequence: TGTGCCACCAGCAGAGCGGGGACACCTACTAACTATGGCTACACCTTC. Translation: CATSRAGTPTNYGYTF.

The chain has TRBV7-2 and TRBJ2-3; 8 bases map to TRBD2. CDR3 size: 15 residues. Germline V gene lookup returns CDR1 SGHTA and CDR2 FQGNSA. Trimming cost V 4 bases and J 6 bases; bases outside gene matches: 9. CDR3 nucleotides: TGTGCCAGCAGCTCCAACCGGGGGGGCCGGGATACGCAGTATTTT. Residues: CASSSNRGGRDTQYF. The full variable domain, its missing parts supplied by reference TRBV7-2 and TRBJ2-3, is GAGVSQSPSNKVTEKGKDVELRCDPISGHTALYWYRQSLGQGLEFLIYFQGNSAPDKSGLPSDRFSAERTGGSVSTLTIQRTQQEDSAVYLCASSSNRGGRDTQYFGPGTRLTVL.

V gene TRBV19 combines with J gene TRBJ2-7; 10 nucleotides match TRBD2. The CDR3 consists of 15 residues. Per the germline V gene, CDR1 is LNHDA and CDR2 is SQIVND (reference sequence). J gave up 6 bases and V 5 bases, and 10 bases lay outside the gene matches. In DNA, the CDR3 is TGTGCCAGTAGTCCCTTAGCGGGGGGTCTCTCCGAGCAGTACTTC. Amino acid sequence: CASSPLAGGLSEQYF. Full variable domain (outside the CDR3, taken from reference TRBV19 and TRBJ2-7): DGGITQSPKYLFRKEGQNVTLSCEQNLNHDAMYWYRQDPGQGLRLIYYSQIVNDFQKGDIAEGYSVSREKKESFPLTVTSAQKNPTAFYLCASSPLAGGLSEQYFGPGTRLTVT.

This chain links TRBV6-5 with TRBJ2-1; no reliable D call. The CDR3 has 15 amino acids. V gave up 8 bases and J gave up 7 bases, with 21 bases separating them. CDR1 is MNHEY, CDR2 SVGAGI, per germline. Here the CDR3 reads CASYAEMWVVNEQFF. Written as DNA, the CDR3 is TGTGCCAGCTACGCGGAGATGTGGGTAGTTAATGAGCAGTTCTTC.

This clone was counted once. The V gene is TRBV29-1, the J gene TRBJ2-5; 7 bases align to TRBD2. The CDR3 sequence is 14 residues long. The V gene's germline CDR1 is SQVTM and CDR2 ANQGSEA. J was trimmed by 2 bases and V by 6 bases; bases with no gene match: 9. The CDR3 DNA reads as TGCAGCGTCGCCGGGACTATCCTTCAAGAGACCCAGTACTTC. This translates into CSVAGTILQETQYF.

This clone is a singleton in its sample. The V and J genes are TRBV3-1 (or the pseudogene TRBV3-2) and TRBJ2-7; D remains unclear. The CDR3 runs to 14 residues. Per the germline V gene, CDR1 is LGHDT and CDR2 is YNNKEL (reference sequence). Trimming took 1 base from V and 3 from J, leaving 10 bases between them. The CDR3 nucleotides read TGTGCCAGCAGCCAAGGCCTATCTTTCTACGAGCAGTACTTC. The encoded protein is CASSQGLSFYEQYF.

The chain carries TRBV4-3 and TRBJ1-3; TRBD1 might be the D (6 bases). Germline assignment: CDR1 LGHNA and CDR2 YSLEER. The CDR3 is 13 residues long. With 3 bases removed from V and 4 bases from J, the gap between germline ends came to 7 bases. This CDR3 reads CASSQDRGNTIYF. The DNA of the CDR3 is TGCGCCAGCAGCCAGGACAGAGGAAACACCATATATTTT.

The CDR3 DNA is TGTGCCAGCAGCAAAGCAGGTACTAGCGGGCGATCCTACGAGCAGTACGTC. Translated, it gives CASSKAGTSGRSYEQYV. The rearrangement joins TRBV21-1 to TRBJ2-7; the D segment call TRBD2 is taken from the table without a DNA check. TRBV21-1 counts as a pseudogene. CDR3 length: 17 amino acids.

This clone was counted a single time. The chain recombines TRBV15 with TRBJ1-5; 8 bases map to TRBD1. The V gene's germline CDR1 is LNHNV and CDR2 YYDKDF (reference sequence). V lost 0 bases, J lost 7 bases, and 11 bases stayed unmatched. The CDR3 is made up of 17 amino acids. In nucleotides, the CDR3 is TGTGCCACCAGCAGAGAAGAAGACAGGGGAGATGGGCAGCCCCAGCATTTT. It translates to CATSREEDRGDGQPQHF.

This clone was counted a single time. V and J are TRBV19 and TRBJ2-7; TRBD2 aligns across 7 bases. CDR1 LNHDA and CDR2 SQIVND come from the germline V gene (reference sequence). The CDR3 totals 15 residues. With 5 bases clipped from V and 3 bases from J, the junction kept 10 bases outside the gene matches. The chain's CDR3 is CASSPGRGSFYEQYV. CDR3 in DNA: TGTGCCAGTAGTCCGGGGAGGGGTTCCTTCTACGAGCAGTACGTC.

The rearrangement joins TRBV6-5 to TRBJ1-1; 9 nucleotides line up with TRBD1. The germline V gene encodes CDR1 MNHEY and CDR2 SVGAGI. The CDR3 is made up of 14 amino acids. V lost 1 base, J lost 5 bases, and 2 bases stayed unmatched. The CDR3 DNA reads TGTGCCAGCAGTTACTATGGGACAGGGACTGAAGCTTTCTTT. This sequence encodes CASSYYGTGTEAFF.

V usage is TRBV6-5 and J usage is TRBJ2-7, with TRBD2 as a possible D gene (6 bases). In germline, CDR1 is MNHEY, CDR2 SVGAGI. The CDR3 covers 15 residues. The V end was cut by 0 bases, the J end by 1 base, with 10 bases between. The CDR3 sequence: CASSYSAGRSYEQYV. CDR3 sequence (DNA): TGTGCCAGCAGTTACTCGGCCGGGAGATCCTACGAGCAGTACGTC.

This chain links TRBV27 with TRBJ1-4, with D possibly matching TRBD1 (5 bases). Per germline, CDR1 MNHEY and CDR2 SMNVEV (reference sequence). V was trimmed by 7 bases and J by 11 bases, leaving 20 bases between them. CDR3 length equals 14 residues. DNA of the CDR3: TGTGCCAGCAAGCAGACGGGAGGGGTCGGGAAACTGTTTTTT. It yields the protein CASKQTGGVGKLFF.

This chain joins TRBV7-8 and TRBJ1-2, with 7 positions matching TRBD1. Trimming took 5 bases from V and 6 from J; bases not matched to a gene: 9. The CDR3 contains 14 residues. In germline, CDR1 is SGHVS, CDR2 FQNEAQ. The CDR3 protein is CASSPQDRIHGYTF. The CDR3 DNA reads as TGTGCCAGCAGCCCCCAGGACAGGATCCATGGCTACACCTTC. Variable domain in full (rest from reference TRBV7-8 and TRBJ1-2): GAGVSQSPRYKVAKRGQDVALRCDPISGHVSLFWYQQALGQGPEFLTYFQNEAQLDKSGLPSDRFFAERPEGSVSTLKIQRTQQEDSAVYLCASSPQDRIHGYTFGSGTRLTVV.

The chain recombines TRBV7-2 with TRBJ1-2, with 10 bases that match TRBD1. Germline values: CDR1 SGHTA, CDR2 FQGNSA. This CDR3 is built from 15 residues. After removal of 4 bases from V and 1 base from J, the junction contained 3 bases not matched to a gene. The CDR3 loop reads CASSSGQGFNYGYTF. CDR3 DNA sequence: TGTGCCAGCAGCTCGGGACAGGGGTTTAACTATGGCTACACCTTC. Filled out from reference TRBV7-2 and TRBJ1-2, the complete variable domain reads GAGVSQSPSNKVTEKGKDVELRCDPISGHTALYWYRQSLGQGLEFLIYFQGNSAPDKSGLPSDRFSAERTGGSVSTLTIQRTQQEDSAVYLCASSSGQGFNYGYTFGSGTRLTVV.

The CDR3 loop reads CASSQGTNLAKNIQYF. The CDR3, as DNA: TGTGCCAGCAGCCAGGGGACAAACCTAGCCAAAAACATTCAGTACTTC. The chain has TRBV3-1 (or the pseudogene TRBV3-2) and TRBJ2-4; possible D gene TRBD1, 6 bases. The germline gives CDR1 LGHDT, CDR2 YNNKEL (reference sequence). The length of the CDR3 is 16 residues. V was clipped by 3 bases and J by 0 bases, with 12 bases between them.

The chain couples TRBV6-5 to TRBJ1-1; D gene uncertain. The CDR3 covers 13 residues. Germline values: CDR1 MNHEY, CDR2 SVGAGI. Trimming took off 1 base at V and 2 bases at J, with 5 bases between the two ends. This chain's CDR3 is CASSYFRNTEAFF. The CDR3 DNA reads TGTGCCAGCAGTTACTTTCGTAACACTGAAGCTTTCTTT.

The CDR3 DNA reads as TGTGCCAGCAGTCGAGGTTCCTCCATTTACGAGCAGTTCTTC. Protein sequence: CASSRGSSIYEQFF. V gene TRBV27 combines with J gene TRBJ2-1; the D is unclear. The germline V gene has CDR1 MNHEY and CDR2 SMNVEV (reference sequence). V lost 5 bases and J lost 10, with 18 bases in between. The CDR3 sequence is 14 residues long.

The V and J genes are TRBV7-9 and TRBJ1-2; 10 bases map to TRBD1. Germline V gene sequence: CDR1 SEHNR, CDR2 FQNEAQ (reference sequence). The CDR3 spans 14 residues. V was clipped by 0 bases and J by 9 bases; unmatched bases: 4. In nucleotides, the CDR3 is TGTGCCAGCAGCTTAGCGAGGGACAGGGGAAGCTACACCTTC. This sequence encodes CASSLARDRGSYTF.

The chain uses TRBV4-3 and TRBJ2-5; D is perhaps TRBD1 (5 bases). This CDR3 region has 16 residues. The V gene lost 1 base and the J gene lost 2 bases, with 14 bases spanning the gap. Germline loops: CDR1 LGHNA, CDR2 YSLEER. CDR3 sequence (DNA): TGCGCCAGCAGCCAAGGGGGCCGCCCAGGTCAAGAGACCCAGTACTTC. Residues: CASSQGGRPGQETQYF.

The V call is TRBV6-5, the J call TRBJ2-5; TRBD1 is a possible D gene (5 bases). The CDR3 loop spans 13 amino acids. Trimming removed 2 bases from V and 5 bases from J, with 9 bases in between. CDR1 and CDR2 (germline): MNHEY, SVGAGI. In nucleotides, the CDR3 is TGTGCCAGCAGTTACGGGGCACTGGAGACCCAGTACTTC. Its protein product is CASSYGALETQYF.

The J gene is TRBJ2-7, the V gene TRBV6-1; 9 bases are shared with TRBD1. The CDR3 has 15 amino acids. V was pared by 3 bases and J by 1 base, with 4 bases of the junction left unmatched. CDR1 and CDR2 (germline): MNHNS, SASEGT. CDR3 bases: TGTGCCAGCAGTGAGGGGACAGGGAAATCCTACGAGCAGTACTTC. It is translated as CASSEGTGKSYEQYF.

This sequence joins TRBV12-5 and TRBJ2-2, with TRBD1 matching 9 bases. This CDR3 has 15 amino acids. J gave up 4 bases and V 0 bases, and 0 bases lay outside the gene matches. Germline CDR1 LGHNT, CDR2 FRNRAP. The CDR3 sequence: CASGLVQGATGELFF. Written as DNA, the CDR3 is TGTGCTAGTGGTTTGGTACAGGGGGCCACCGGGGAGCTGTTTTTT.

V usage is TRBV3-1 (or the pseudogene TRBV3-2) and J usage is TRBJ2-3, with D possibly TRBD1 on 5 matching bases. Per germline, CDR1 LGHDT and CDR2 YNNKEL (reference sequence). The CDR3 has 13 amino acids. Trimming shortened V by 3 bases and J by 6 bases, and 10 bases separated the two germline ends. CDR3 in DNA: TGTGCCAGCAGCCACTCAGGGTTGGATACGCAGTATTTT. Translation gives CASSHSGLDTQYF.

The chain has TRBV9 and TRBJ1-6; D uncertain. The V gene lost 4 bases and the J gene lost 14 bases, with 25 bases spanning the gap. Germline V gene data show CDR1 as SGDLS and CDR2 as YYNGEE. This CDR3 is 16 amino acids long. The CDR3 DNA is TGTGCCAGCAGCCCCGGAGGAGACCCGTGGATTTACACCCTCCACTTT. It codes for CASSPGGDPWIYTLHF. Full variable domain (outside the CDR3, taken from reference TRBV9 and TRBJ1-6): DSGVTQTPKHLITATGQRVTLRCSPRSGDLSVYWYQQSLDQGLQFLIQYYNGEERAKGNILERFSAQQFPDLHSELNLSSLELGDSALYFCASSPGGDPWIYTLHFGNGTRLTVT.